The 3 T cell receptor beta chains reported below all come from one sample, sequenced in a study of patients and donors after allogeneic stem cell transplantation. One entry per CDR3 protein results from TCRdb running MiXCR on the RT-PCR reads. Here the sample spans 1,500 to 2,000 distinct CDR3 sequences, approximately 15% being singletons. Source material: blood, either unsorted or a sorted T cell fraction (not recorded which). Every receptor here comes from a human donor who was either an allogeneic HSCT recipient or a stem cell or donor lymphocyte infusion donor (not recorded which). It is not recorded whose cells these are; they may come from a transplant donor.

By share of the sample, this clonotype is medium-sized (0.01 to 0.1%). This chain uses TRBV11-2 with TRBJ2-1; D is unresolved. Trimming pared 6 bases from V and 10 bases from J, leaving 16 bases between. The CDR3 loop spans 13 amino acids. Germline CDR1 and CDR2: SGHAT and FQNNGV. The CDR3 DNA reads TGTGCCAGCAGAGTAGCCATGAGTGGGGAGCAGTTCTTC. Translated, it gives CASRVAMSGEQFF. The full variable domain, in which reference TRBV11-2 and TRBJ2-1 provide the parts outside the CDR3, is EAGVAQSPRYKIIEKRQSVAFWCNPISGHATLYWYQQILGQGPKLLIQFQNNGVVDDSQLPKDRFSAERLKGVDSTLKIQPAKLEDSAVYLCASRVAMSGEQFFGPGTRLTVL.

This clonotype was detected only a few times. The chain combines TRBV10-3 with TRBJ2-7; D may be TRBD1 (6 bases). The germline V and J ends were trimmed by 6 bases and 3 bases, with 12 bases remaining between them. The CDR3 loop spans 13 amino acids. The germline V gene has CDR1 ENHRY and CDR2 SYGVKD. The CDR3 sequence: CAISRTVDYEQYF. CDR3 in DNA: TGTGCCATCAGCCGGACAGTGGACTACGAGCAGTACTTC.

V usage is TRBV7-8 and J usage is TRBJ1-1, with D possibly being TRBD1 (5 bases). Germline V CDR1 and CDR2: SGHVS, FQNEAQ. The CDR3 covers 15 residues. V lost 3 bases, J lost 0 bases, and 11 bases lay in between. The DNA of the CDR3 is TGTGCCAGCAGCTTCGAGGGGACTATGAACACTGAAGCTTTCTTT. Translated, it gives CASSFEGTMNTEAFF. The full variable domain, in which reference TRBV7-8 and TRBJ1-1 provide the parts outside the CDR3, is GAGVSQSPRYKVAKRGQDVALRCDPISGHVSLFWYQQALGQGPEFLTYFQNEAQLDKSGLPSDRFFAERPEGSVSTLKIQRTQQEDSAVYLCASSFEGTMNTEAFFGQGTRLTVV.